This TCR beta chain was sequenced for a study of blood T cell repertoires in COVID-19. On the study more broadly: The United States, Italy and Spain provided the acute and convalescent COVID-19 samples. The cDNA or gDNA used as material had been derived from T cells, B-cell-depleted T cells, or PBMCs.

Trimming cost V 5 bases and J 4 bases; bases outside gene matches: 14. Per the germline V gene, CDR1 is LGHDT and CDR2 is YNNKEL (reference sequence). This CDR3 is 17 amino acids long. Seattle participants joined during active infection and were tracked over time. As processed by the authors: Estimation of nucleated cell counts relied on the amplification of reference gene primers. Profiling relied on immunoSEQ multiplex PCR, and the TCRdb table lists in-frame clones only, not all of them. The V and J calls and clone size come from that table; D and trimming were worked out from the DNA. The profile covers fewer than 200,000 clones, with 70% to 90% appearing a single time and roughly 8.4% taken by the ten largest.

V and J are TRBV3-1 (or the pseudogene TRBV3-2) and TRBJ2-5; 9 nucleotides align to TRBD1. Sequenced input: peripheral blood. This receptor was identified in a woman aged 80 or older with COVID-19, enrolled during active disease. CDR3 in DNA: TGTGCCAGCAGCTACTGGACGACAGGGGGTTTCCGAGAGACCCAGTACTTC. Protein: CASSYWTTGGFRETQYF.